The 28 T cell receptor beta chains below all came from one sample that was sequenced in a study of type 1 regulatory T cells. Broader study findings: Compared with non-Tr1 cells, Tr1 cells showed a narrower TCR repertoire.

A single record per CDR3 protein comes from TCRdb applying MiXCR to the reads. The sample lists around 64,000 distinct CDR3 sequences, 20% to 25% occurring once. No antigens are known for them. Input material: cultured type 1 regulatory T (Tr1) cells, either the whole culture or a sorted fraction (not recorded which). These TCRs come from a human donor in good health.

This chain links TRBV20-1 with TRBJ2-2; TRBD2 matches at 7 bases. CDR1 and CDR2 (germline): DFQATT, SNEGSKA (reference sequence). CDR3 size: 14 residues. J lost 1 base, V lost 7 bases, and 6 bases had no gene match. The CDR3: CSVREGWNTGELFF. CDR3 bases: TGCAGTGTTAGGGAGGGGTGGAACACCGGGGAGCTGTTTTTT.

V is TRBV5-5 and J is TRBJ2-7; D is unclear. This CDR3 has 13 amino acids. Trimming took 1 base from V and 3 from J, leaving 8 bases between them. The germline CDR1 and CDR2 sequences are SGHKS and YYEKEE (reference sequence). CDR3 amino acids: CASSLQVDYEQYF. The CDR3 region has the DNA TGTGCCAGCAGCTTGCAGGTAGACTACGAGCAGTACTTC.

V and J are TRBV5-1 and TRBJ2-3, with 10 nucleotides matching TRBD2. J gave up 4 bases and V 6 bases, and 5 bases lay outside the gene matches. The CDR3 totals 14 residues. Germline V gene sequence: CDR1 SGHRS, CDR2 YFSETQ. The CDR3, as DNA: TGCGCCAGCAAGATAGCGGGAGGAGCAGATACGCAGTATTTT. It yields the protein CASKIAGGADTQYF.

In its sample, this clonotype was seen a few times. This rearrangement joins TRBV5-1 to TRBJ1-4, with a possible D match to TRBD1 (5 bases). CDR3 length: 17 residues. The germline gives CDR1 SGHRS, CDR2 YFSETQ. V was cut by 1 base and J by 2 bases, with 15 bases left in between. The CDR3 DNA follows: TGCGCCAGCAGCTTGACCCCGGCGGGGGGGACTAATGAAAAACTGTTTTTT. This encodes CASSLTPAGGTNEKLFF.

To note about this clonotype: Given a much more abundant clone one base away, this may be a read error. V is TRBV30 and J is TRBJ1-5, with D possibly being TRBD1 (5 bases). Germline V gene sequence: CDR1 GTSNPN, CDR2 SVGIG (reference sequence). CDR3 size: 13 residues. The CDR3 region is CAWGADSNRPQHF. Here the CDR3 DNA reads TGTGCCTGGGGGGCCGATAGCAATCGGCCCCAGCATTTT.

This clonotype qualifies as medium-sized. V gene TRBV4-2 combines with J gene TRBJ1-2; unclear D gene. Between the trimmed V and J ends, which lost 4 bases and 0 bases, there was a span of 12 bases. The CDR3 has 15 residues. Germline values: CDR1 LGHNA, CDR2 YNFKEQ. CDR3 region: CASSPEAQANYGYTF. The CDR3 DNA reads TGTGCCAGCAGCCCAGAGGCTCAAGCTAACTATGGCTACACCTTC.

The chain joins TRBV5-6 to TRBJ2-1; D perhaps matches TRBD2 (6 bases). Trimming took off 4 bases at V and 2 bases at J, with 10 bases between the two ends. The CDR3 runs to 14 residues. Germline values: CDR1 SGHDT, CDR2 YYEEEE. The CDR3 region has the DNA TGTGCCAGCAGCCGTGGACTACCCTACAATGAGCAGTTCTTC. Amino acid sequence: CASSRGLPYNEQFF.

V and J are TRBV6-5 and TRBJ1-4; 8 nucleotides align to TRBD1. The CDR3 is made up of 14 amino acids. CDR1 is MNHEY, CDR2 SVGAGI, per germline. V shed 7 bases, J shed 5 bases, and the junction held 6 bases outside the gene matches. The CDR3 region has the DNA TGTGCCAGCAAACCGGGACAGGCGAATGAAAAACTGTTTTTT. It is translated as CASKPGQANEKLFF.

The V gene is TRBV20-1, the J gene TRBJ2-5; no clear D. CDR3 size: 15 residues. Germline V gene lookup returns CDR1 DFQATT and CDR2 SNEGSKA (reference sequence). V was cut by 2 bases and J by 1 base, with 14 bases left in between. CDR3 in DNA: TGCAGTGCTAGACCCACCCGGGCCACCCAAGAGACCCAGTACTTC. Translation gives CSARPTRATQETQYF.

This clonotype was counted at least ten times. The gene calls are TRBV20-1 and TRBJ2-3; D is uncertain. This CDR3 contains 14 residues. Germline V gene data show CDR1 as DFQATT and CDR2 as SNEGSKA (reference sequence). V shed 3 bases and J shed 3 bases, with 13 bases lying between them. In DNA, the CDR3 is TGCAGTGCTAGCACTACCCGGCCTACAGATACGCAGTATTTT. This gives the protein CSASTTRPTDTQYF.

In its sample, this clonotype was seen many times. The chain is built from TRBV29-1 and TRBJ2-3, with D maybe TRBD1 (6 bases). Trimming shortened V by 6 bases and J by 1 base, and 11 bases separated the two germline ends. This CDR3 has 13 amino acids. The V gene's germline CDR1 is SQVTM and CDR2 ANQGSEA. Here the CDR3 DNA reads TGCAGCGTCGAACGACAGGGCACAGATACGCAGTATTTT. It encodes CSVERQGTDTQYF.

This clonotype was recorded many times. J is TRBJ2-2 and V is TRBV7-2, with D tentatively TRBD2 (6 bases). Trimming removed 2 bases from V and 2 bases from J, with 12 bases in between. This CDR3 is built from 16 residues. Germline CDR1 SGHTA, CDR2 FQGNSA. This CDR3 is CASSLFQRVNTGELFF. CDR3 DNA sequence: TGTGCCAGCAGCTTATTCCAGCGGGTAAACACCGGGGAGCTGTTTTTT.

This chain joins TRBV6-6 and TRBJ1-3; D may be TRBD1 (5 bases). The CDR3 sequence is 14 residues long. Trimming took 7 bases from V and 4 from J, leaving 14 bases between them. In germline, CDR1 is MNHNY, CDR2 SVGAGI (reference sequence). The CDR3 coding sequence is TGTGCCAGCACCCCCAGGGCGGGAGGAAACACCATATATTTT. This sequence encodes CASTPRAGGNTIYF.

This clonotype was found a few times. The chain links TRBV5-1 to TRBJ2-7, with TRBD1 matching over 10 bases. Germline V gene data show CDR1 as SGHRS and CDR2 as YFSETQ. J was trimmed by 2 bases and V by 2 bases; bases with no gene match: 1. This CDR3 comprises 14 residues. CDR3 in DNA: TGCGCCAGCAGCTTCGACAGGGGGCCCTACGAGCAGTACTTC. Translating it yields CASSFDRGPYEQYF.

J is TRBJ2-7 and V is TRBV29-1; the match to TRBD1 covers 12 bases. This CDR3 region has 15 residues. Germline CDR1 is SQVTM and CDR2 is ANQGSEA. V trimming: 7 bases; J trimming: 1 base; junction bases outside the gene matches: 8. This chain's CDR3 is CSGGTGGAGSYEQYF. As DNA, the CDR3 is TGCAGCGGCGGGACAGGGGGCGCGGGGTCCTACGAGCAGTACTTC.

This clonotype was seen a handful of times. J is TRBJ2-2 and V is TRBV5-1; tentative D call: TRBD2 (6 bases). The CDR3 extends over 14 amino acids. V lost 7 bases to trimming and J lost 0 bases, with 10 bases between them. CDR1 and CDR2 from the germline V gene are SGHRS and YFSETQ. Here the CDR3 reads CASEGTANTGELFF. The CDR3 nucleotides read TGCGCCAGCGAGGGGACTGCGAACACCGGGGAGCTGTTTTTT.

The V call is TRBV6-5, the J call TRBJ2-5; D is uncertain. Germline-derived CDR1 and CDR2 are MNHEY and SVGAGI. CDR3 length: 15 residues. Trimming took off 2 bases at V and 0 bases at J, with 10 bases between the two ends. The CDR3 DNA reads as TGTGCCAGCAGTTACGCGGCAGCTTACCAAGAGACCCAGTACTTC. It encodes CASSYAAAYQETQYF.

This clonotype has just a few counts. The V gene is TRBV18, the J gene TRBJ2-1; TRBD2 matches at 7 bases. The J segment lost 0 bases and the V segment lost 3 bases, leaving 2 bases of the junction unmatched. The CDR3 is 15 amino acids. The germline CDR1 and CDR2 sequences are KGHSH and LQKENI. Written as DNA, the CDR3 is TGTGCCAGCTCACCCGGGGGGAGCTCCTACAATGAGCAGTTCTTC. It encodes CASSPGGSSYNEQFF.

This clonotype was observed a handful of times. V gene TRBV12-3 or TRBV12-4 combines with J gene TRBJ2-3; the match to TRBD2 covers 8 bases. CDR3 length: 15 amino acids. The junction had 7 bases not matched to a gene; V was cut back by 5 bases and J by 3 bases. The CDR3 spells CASSPSGLETDTQYF. In DNA, the CDR3 is TGTGCCAGCAGTCCCTCGGGACTAGAAACAGATACGCAGTATTTT.

As for this clonotype: This sequence may be a read error, since a much larger clone differs from it by one base. The chain's CDR3 is CAGSLGQMASFEAFF. Here the CDR3 DNA reads TGTGCCGGCAGTTTAGGTCAGATGGCGTCCTTTGAAGCTTTCTTT. The V gene is TRBV12-3 or TRBV12-4, the J gene TRBJ1-1; no firm D call. The CDR3 spans 15 residues.

V and J are TRBV19 and TRBJ1-5; D remains unclear. Germline V CDR1 and CDR2: LNHDA, SQIVND (reference sequence). With 5 bases removed from V and 7 bases from J, the gap between germline ends came to 12 bases. The CDR3 is 13 amino acids. The chain's CDR3 is CASSYELEQPQHF. CDR3 coding DNA: TGTGCCAGTAGTTATGAACTAGAACAGCCCCAGCATTTT.

This clonotype was picked up a small number of times. The chain joins TRBV11-2 to TRBJ1-5; D ambiguous. V was pared by 4 bases and J by 7 bases, with 11 bases between. Germline assignment: CDR1 SGHAT and CDR2 FQNNGV. The CDR3 sequence is 13 residues long. The CDR3 nucleotides are TGTGCCAGCAGCTCTCAGCCGGGGCAGCCCCAGCATTTT. Translation: CASSSQPGQPQHF.

The J gene is TRBJ2-5, the V gene TRBV5-1, with D perhaps TRBD1 (6 bases). This CDR3 contains 15 residues. V was cut by 4 bases and J by 0 bases, with 13 bases left in between. The V gene's germline CDR1 is SGHRS and CDR2 YFSETQ. In DNA form, the CDR3 reads TGCGCCAGCAGCCCCGGGACACTGTACCAAGAGACCCAGTACTTC. This sequence encodes CASSPGTLYQETQYF.

A few counts support this clonotype. The CDR3 reads CSATVATGANVLTF. The CDR3 nucleotides are TGCAGTGCTACGGTAGCGACTGGGGCCAACGTCCTGACTTTC. This rearrangement joins TRBV20-1 to TRBJ2-6, with D possibly TRBD2 on 5 matching bases. Trimming stripped 4 bases from V and 2 bases from J, with 9 bases between. Per the germline V gene, CDR1 is DFQATT and CDR2 is SNEGSKA (reference sequence). The length of the CDR3 is 14 residues.

This clonotype was detected a few times. The chain recombines TRBV20-1 with TRBJ2-7; D is possibly TRBD2 (6 bases). The CDR3 sequence is 17 residues long. Trimming took 0 bases from V and 2 from J, leaving 20 bases between them. Germline V gene lookup returns CDR1 DFQATT and CDR2 SNEGSKA (reference sequence). CDR3 sequence reads: CSARDRSGPRDAYEQYF. CDR3 sequence (DNA): TGCAGTGCTAGAGATCGAAGCGGGCCAAGGGACGCCTACGAGCAGTACTTC.

In its sample, this clonotype ranks as medium-sized. V is TRBV5-1 and J is TRBJ2-7; D is ambiguous. V lost 0 bases and J lost 2, with 9 bases in between. The CDR3 extends over 14 amino acids. Looked up from germline, CDR1 is SGHRS and CDR2 is YFSETQ. CDR3 coding DNA: TGCGCCAGCAGCTTGGAAGTAGGGCCCTACGAGCAGTACTTC. Translating it yields CASSLEVGPYEQYF.

This clonotype was seen at least ten times. The V call is TRBV29-1, the J call TRBJ2-3, with D unclear. V lost 4 bases, J lost 0 bases, and 5 bases lay in between. This CDR3 has 12 residues. Germline-derived CDR1 and CDR2 are SQVTM and ANQGSEA. The CDR3 spells CSVVVSTDTQYF. The CDR3 nucleotides are TGCAGCGTTGTCGTTAGCACAGATACGCAGTATTTT.

With respect to this clonotype: In this CDR3 the conserved last residue, phenylalanine or tryptophan, is missing, so a read error is likely. The V gene is TRBV7-8, the J gene TRBJ1-5; the D is unclear. V lost 9 bases and J 9 bases, leaving 12 bases between the germline ends. Looked up from germline, CDR1 is SGHVS and CDR2 is FQNEAQ. The CDR3 has 11 amino acids. The CDR3 region has the DNA TGTGCCAGAATGGATGAGGGGCCCCAGCATCTT. It codes for CARMDEGPQHL.